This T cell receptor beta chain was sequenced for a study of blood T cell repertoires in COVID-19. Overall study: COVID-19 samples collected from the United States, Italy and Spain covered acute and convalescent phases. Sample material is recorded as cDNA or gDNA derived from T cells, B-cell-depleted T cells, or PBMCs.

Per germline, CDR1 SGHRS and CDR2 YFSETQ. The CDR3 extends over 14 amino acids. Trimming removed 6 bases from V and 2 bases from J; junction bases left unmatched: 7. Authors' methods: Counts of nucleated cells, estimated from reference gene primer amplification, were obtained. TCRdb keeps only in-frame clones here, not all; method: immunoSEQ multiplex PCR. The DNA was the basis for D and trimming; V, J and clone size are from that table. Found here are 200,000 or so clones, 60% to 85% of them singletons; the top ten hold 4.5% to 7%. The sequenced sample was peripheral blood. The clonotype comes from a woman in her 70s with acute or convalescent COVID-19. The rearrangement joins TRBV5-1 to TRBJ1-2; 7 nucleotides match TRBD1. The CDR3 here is CASKSATGNYGYTF. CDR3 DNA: TGCGCCAGCAAATCTGCGACAGGGAACTATGGCTACACCTTC.